These T cell receptor beta chains were read from a single sample in a study of shared clonotypes between healthy human individuals. The assay was immunoSEQ multiplex PCR, and TCRdb's table has in-frame clones only and misses some. The table has some 500,000 clones, 90% to 96% seen once. The sample was naive CD4+ T cells sorted from blood. These TCRs come from a woman aged 25 to 39 in good health. CDR3s include the opening cysteine and the closing phenylalanine or tryptophan. A D gene is named only where the DNA matches it firmly. Not all rows give a size; the values are once, few, many and, for expanded clones, a class.

d_call | j_call | v_call | clone_size | cdr3_aa | cdr3_nt
- | TRBJ2-7 | TRBV11-2 | - | CASGSTRDANSYEQYF | TGTGCCAGCGGCTCGACCCGGGACGCCAATTCCTACGAGCAGTACTTC
- | TRBJ2-7 | TRBV9 | once | CASSVRIGSEQYF | TGTGCCAGCAGCGTGAGGATCGGGAGCGAGCAGTACTTC
- | TRBJ2-2 | TRBV7-9 | - | CASSSPGQNTGELFF | TGTGCCAGCAGCTCTCCGGGACAAAACACCGGGGAGCTGTTTTTT
- | TRBJ1-3 | TRBV19 | - | CATSRERNSGNTIYF | TGTGCCACCTCCCGGGAACGGAACTCTGGAAACACCATATATTTT
TRBD2 | TRBJ2-3 | TRBV7-9 | - | CASSGGSGYFTDTQYF | TGTGCCAGCAGCGGGGGTAGCGGGTATTTCACAGATACGCAGTATTTT
TRBD1 | TRBJ1-2 | TRBV18 | - | CASSPGQGNLYGYTF | TGTGCCAGCTCACCGGGACAGGGAAACCTCTATGGCTACACCTTC
TRBD1 | TRBJ1-1 | TRBV11-2 | - | CASSPRGDRVNPEAFF | TGTGCCAGCAGCCCCAGGGGGGACAGGGTTAACCCTGAAGCTTTCTTT
- | TRBJ2-3 | TRBV19 | - | CASGRRGRTDTQYF | TGTGCCAGCGGCCGGCGGGGGCGCACAGATACGCAGTATTTT
- | TRBJ2-3 | TRBV2 | - | CASSAGGPDTQYF | TGTGCCAGCAGTGCCGGAGGGCCAGATACGCAGTATTTT
TRBD2 | TRBJ2-7 | TRBV5-4 | - | CASSLGSGRGGYEQYF | TGTGCCAGCAGCTTGGGAAGCGGGAGGGGGGGCTACGAGCAGTACTTC
- | TRBJ1-2 | TRBV29-1 | - | CSVEEGGTNYGYTF | TGCAGCGTTGAAGAAGGCGGGACAAACTATGGCTACACCTTC
- | TRBJ2-6 | TRBV5-1 | - | CASSPPRGAQDFSGANVLTF | TGCGCCAGCAGCCCCCCCCGGGGGGCGCAGGACTTCTCTGGGGCCAACGTCCTGACTTTC
TRBD2 | TRBJ2-1 | TRBV18 | - | CASSPGLAGVTAYNEQFF | TGTGCCAGCTCACCAGGACTAGCGGGAGTTACCGCCTACAATGAGCAGTTCTTC
- | TRBJ2-6 | TRBV6-5 | - | CASRTTGANVLTF | TGTGCCAGCAGAACTACTGGGGCCAACGTCCTGACTTTC
TRBD2 | TRBJ2-1 | TRBV15 | - | CATSRVQREPYNEQFF | TGTGCCACCAGCAGAGTGCAGCGGGAGCCCTACAATGAGCAGTTCTTC
TRBD2 | TRBJ2-1 | TRBV28 | - | CASGTSGSGNEQFF | TGTGCCAGCGGAACTAGCGGGAGTGGGAATGAGCAGTTCTTC
- | TRBJ2-7 | TRBV5-5 | - | CASSLILGISYEQYF | TGTGCCAGCAGCTTGATCCTCGGGATCTCCTACGAGCAGTACTTC
- | TRBJ2-7 | TRBV7-2 | - | CASSLAHSTTYEQYF | TGTGCCAGCAGCTTAGCGCACAGTACCACATACGAGCAGTACTTC
TRBD1 | TRBJ2-7 | TRBV5-4 | - | CASSPTRQGAGYEQYF | TGTGCCAGCAGCCCAACCCGACAGGGGGCCGGTTACGAGCAGTACTTC
- | TRBJ2-3 | TRBV18 | - | CASSNLPSTDTQYF | TGTGCCAGCTCTAACCTCCCTAGCACAGATACGCAGTATTTT
- | TRBJ1-3 | TRBV5-8 | - | CASSFSYIPAGGTSGNTIYF | TGTGCCAGCAGCTTTTCCTACATACCAGCCGGGGGTACCTCTGGAAACACCATATATTTT
- | TRBJ2-7 | TRBV2 | - | CASRTRNYEQYF | TGTGCCAGCAGGACACGAAACTACGAGCAGTACTTC
TRBD2 | TRBJ2-1 | TRBV11-2 | - | CASSLMVSGRRILYNEQFF | TGTGCCAGCAGCTTAATGGTTAGCGGGAGGCGGATCCTCTACAATGAGCAGTTCTTC
- | TRBJ2-5 | TRBV7-8 | - | CASIRRAEQETQYF | TGTGCCAGCATACGACGGGCCGAGCAAGAGACCCAGTACTTC
- | TRBJ2-5 | TRBV9 | - | CASSAHGGNGETQYF | TGTGCCAGCAGCGCTCATGGGGGGAACGGAGAGACCCAGTACTTC
- | TRBJ2-7 | TRBV28 | - | CASSLYYEQYF | TGTGCCAGCAGCCTCTATTACGAGCAGTACTTC
TRBD1 | TRBJ1-3 | TRBV5-1 | - | CASSRQGFSENTIYF | TGCGCCAGCAGCCGACAGGGATTCAGCGAAAACACCATATATTTT
TRBD1 | TRBJ1-2 | TRBV10-3 | few | CAISEGQGAYGYTF | TGTGCCATCAGTGAGGGACAGGGAGCCTATGGCTACACCTTC
- | TRBJ1-5 | TRBV7-2 | - | CASSAGEGQPQHF | TGTGCCAGCAGCGCAGGGGAAGGGCAGCCCCAGCATTTT
- | TRBJ2-3 | TRBV27 | - | CASSSQRQTTDTQYF | TGTGCCAGCAGTTCACAAAGACAGACTACAGATACGCAGTATTTT
TRBD1 | TRBJ1-4 | TRBV27 | - | CASGLPTGTGATNEKLFF | TGTGCCAGCGGACTCCCTACCGGGACAGGGGCAACTAATGAAAAACTGTTTTTT
- | TRBJ2-7 | TRBV5-1 | - | CASSSGLWAGGYEQYF | TGCGCCAGCAGCTCCGGTTTATGGGCGGGCGGCTACGAGCAGTACTTC
- | TRBJ2-7 | TRBV21-1 | - | CASSKGTVYEQYF | TGTGCCAGCAGCAAAGGGACCGTCTACGAGCAGTACTTC
TRBD2 | TRBJ2-1 | TRBV6-5 | - | CASSQRTSGRYEQFF | TGTGCCAGCAGTCAAAGAACTAGCGGGAGATATGAGCAGTTCTTC
- | TRBJ1-1 | TRBV7-9 | once | CASSLMETGLTEAFF | TGTGCCAGCAGCTTAATGGAAACAGGACTGACTGAAGCTTTCTTT
TRBD2 | TRBJ2-5 | TRBV19 | - | CASSRGLAGPQETQYF | TGTGCCAGTAGTAGAGGACTAGCGGGCCCTCAAGAGACCCAGTACTTC
TRBD1 | TRBJ2-7 | TRBV15 | - | CATATGQGYEQYF | TGTGCCACCGCGACAGGGCAGGGCTACGAGCAGTACTTC
- | TRBJ2-1 | TRBV28 | - | CASKDERPYNEQFF | TGTGCCAGCAAAGACGAGCGGCCCTACAATGAGCAGTTCTTC
TRBD1 | TRBJ2-2 | TRBV19 | - | CASTGQGVGELFF | TGTGCCAGTACCGGACAGGGGGTCGGGGAGCTGTTTTTT
- | TRBJ1-2 | TRBV10-2 | - | CASSVTGGAKGYTF | TGCGCCAGCAGTGTAACCGGGGGCGCGAAAGGCTACACCTTC
- | TRBJ1-2 | TRBV30 | few | CAWNDRYSGYTF | TGTGCCTGGAATGACAGATACTCCGGCTACACCTTC
- | TRBJ2-1 | TRBV18 | - | CASSPPPQAPDNEQFF | TGTGCCAGCTCACCACCCCCGCAGGCACCAGACAATGAGCAGTTCTTC
- | TRBJ2-5 | TRBV4-1 | - | CASSQIPRDGETQYF | TGCGCCAGCAGCCAAATTCCCCGGGATGGGGAGACCCAGTACTTC
TRBD2 | TRBJ2-7 | TRBV28 | - | CASSSLAGSNSYEQYF | TGTGCCAGCAGTTCACTAGCGGGAAGTAACTCCTACGAGCAGTACTTC
- | TRBJ2-4 | TRBV5-6 | - | CASSFGGVKNIQYF | TGTGCCAGCAGCTTTGGAGGGGTCAAAAACATTCAGTACTTC
- | TRBJ2-7 | TRBV4-2 | - | CASSQGYRNYEQYF | TGTGCCAGCAGCCAAGGTTACCGAAATTACGAGCAGTACTTC
- | TRBJ2-3 | TRBV5-1 | - | CASSPNFDFPTDTQYF | TGCGCCAGCAGCCCTAATTTTGACTTTCCCACAGATACGCAGTATTTT